A single sample gave rise to the 8 T cell receptor beta chains below, sequenced in a study of shared clonotypes between healthy human individuals. Repertoires were generated with immunoSEQ multiplex PCR, while TCRdb's copy carries only in-frame clones and drops some. The sample consists of some 300,000 clones, 73% of them appearing once. The specimen sequenced was memory CD4+ T cells sorted from blood. Regarding subset: CD45RA-negative fraction. The receptors were gathered from a young man in good health.

About this clone itself: A far larger clone is one base from this, pointing to a likely read error. The gene calls are TRBV7-2 and TRBJ2-1; 8 positions agree with TRBD1. Germline loops: CDR1 SGHTA, CDR2 FQGNSA. V lost 5 bases, J lost 9 bases, and 6 bases stayed unmatched. This CDR3 has 13 residues. In DNA, the CDR3 is TGTGCCAGCAGCCCGAATACAGGGGGTGAGCAGTTCTTC. It codes for CASSPNTGGEQFF.

The V call is TRBV2, the J call TRBJ2-7, with 9 bases identical to TRBD1. Per the germline V gene, CDR1 is SNHLY and CDR2 is FYNNEI. The CDR3 has 15 amino acids. V was clipped by 3 bases and J by 2 bases; unmatched bases: 5. CDR3 DNA sequence: TGTGCCAGCAGTGATCCTAGACAGGGGGCCTACGAGCAGTACTTC. This gives the protein CASSDPRQGAYEQYF.

Turning to this clone: The same CDR3 can be traced to other DNA sequences in this sample. The V gene is TRBV28, the J gene TRBJ2-3, with 13 positions matching TRBD2. V gave up 3 bases and J gave up 0 bases; unmatched junction bases: 0. CDR3 length: 16 amino acids. CDR1 and CDR2 from the germline V gene are MDHEN and SYDVKM. The CDR3 DNA sequence: TGTGCCAGCAGTTTGGGACTAGCGGGAAGCACAGATACGCAGTATTTT. It specifies CASSLGLAGSTDTQYF. Variable domain in full (rest from reference TRBV28 and TRBJ2-3): DVKVTQSSRYLVKRTGEKVFLECVQDMDHENMFWYRQDPGLGLRLIYFSYDVKMKEKGDIPEGYSVSREKKERFSLILESASTNQTSMYLCASSLGLAGSTDTQYFGPGTRLTVL.

Only a few counts were recorded for this clone. J is TRBJ2-3 and V is TRBV7-9; D is undetermined. This CDR3 contains 14 residues. Deletions cut 6 bases from V and 5 bases from J, with 15 bases between. Germline CDR1 and CDR2: SEHNR and FQNEAQ (reference sequence). CDR3 nucleotide sequence: TGTGCCAGCAGACGGGTCGGCGCTGGAGATACGCAGTATTTT. It is translated as CASRRVGAGDTQYF.

The rearrangement uses TRBV11-2 and TRBJ1-4; the D is unclear. V shed 4 bases and J shed 5 bases, with 11 bases lying between them. The CDR3 consists of 14 residues. CDR1 is SGHAT and CDR2 is FQNNGV in the germline V gene. The CDR3 loop is CASSSTRNNEKLFF. CDR3 bases: TGTGCCAGCAGCTCTACCCGCAACAATGAAAAACTGTTTTTT.

The chain uses TRBV2 and TRBJ2-7, with D perhaps matching TRBD1 (5 bases). Trimming cost V 8 bases and J 9 bases, with 14 bases left between them. The CDR3 has 11 amino acids. The germline gives CDR1 SNHLY, CDR2 FYNNEI. CDR3: CASAFKTVQYF. DNA of the CDR3: TGTGCCAGCGCCTTTAAGACAGTGCAGTACTTC.

In nucleotides, the CDR3 is TGTGCCAGCAGCTGGGAGAATCAGGATGGCTACACCTTC. It is translated as CASSWENQDGYTF. The V and J genes are TRBV5-4 and TRBJ1-2; unclear D gene. The CDR3 contains 13 residues. CDR1 SGHNT and CDR2 YYREEE come from the germline V gene (reference sequence). Between the trimmed V and J ends, which lost 3 bases and 6 bases, there was a span of 12 bases.

The V gene is TRBV5-4, the J gene TRBJ2-7, with unresolved D. Trimming cost V 4 bases and J 0 bases, with 2 bases left between them. In germline, CDR1 is SGHNT, CDR2 YYREEE (reference sequence). The CDR3 is 11 amino acids. The CDR3 here is CASSDSYEQYF. The CDR3 DNA sequence: TGTGCCAGCAGCGACTCCTACGAGCAGTACTTC.